Listed below are T cell receptor beta chains from one sample, sequenced in a study of CXCR3-negative and CXCR3-positive naive CD8 T cells. TCRdb re-called the 5' RACE reads, yielding one record per CDR3 amino acid sequence without DNA. The listing records approximately 59,000 distinct CDR3 sequences. The sequenced material came from naive CXCR3+ CD8+ T cells from blood. The source of these receptors is a human donor in good health. Some clones in this sample may be carry-over from other donors' samples. Both conserved end residues are part of each CDR3.

TRBJ2-1	TRBV10-3	CAISSGTNNEQFF
TRBJ2-5	TRBV11-3	CASSLGDRGRETQYF
TRBJ2-7	TRBV7-2	CASSSNYEQYF
TRBJ2-3	TRBV29-1	CSALREPDTQYF
TRBJ1-1	TRBV12-3/TRBV12-4	CASTLDVGTEAFF
TRBJ2-7	TRBV2	CASTRDSGTAYYEQYF
TRBJ2-7	TRBV3-1	CASSQEEDYPFYEQYF
TRBJ2-6	TRBV7-6	CASSLLEEYSGANVLTF
TRBJ1-1	TRBV28	CASSFGTGSVEAFF
TRBJ2-3	TRBV20-1	CSASTWLPATDTQYF
TRBJ1-2	TRBV7-9	CASSQAVMDYYGYTF
TRBJ2-5	TRBV7-9	CASSLDPGTGFGTQYF
TRBJ2-3	TRBV29-1	CSVEDTLSGIATDTQYF
TRBJ2-1	TRBV5-1	CASNDRQGSDEQFF
TRBJ2-1	TRBV2	CASSASGGGYNEQFF
TRBJ2-1	TRBV29-1	CSVRVSGGPSSYNEQFF
TRBJ2-2	TRBV5-5	CASSLEYSGTENTGELFF
TRBJ2-5	TRBV12-3/TRBV12-4	CASSPGTSRETQYF
TRBJ2-7	TRBV29-1	CSVVGRNSYEQYF
TRBJ2-3	TRBV10-2	CASRSLAALDTDTQYF
TRBJ1-2	TRBV29-1	CSVATGADYGYTF
TRBJ2-5	TRBV29-1	CSVDILAGGWETQYF
TRBJ2-1	TRBV29-1	CSMGQVSYNEQFF
TRBJ2-1	TRBV6-2/TRBV6-3	CASSPLTSGGPPDERFF
TRBJ2-1	TRBV18	CASSPPSDRGFDEQFF
TRBJ2-7	TRBV20-1	CSARAPAQGYEQYF
TRBJ2-7	TRBV7-9	CASSPSLFHEQYF
TRBJ1-2	TRBV14	CASSQDLRGLSYGYTF
TRBJ2-5	TRBV29-1	CSVHLPGAETQYF
TRBJ2-1	TRBV7-7	CASSLGGRGPYNEQFF
TRBJ2-1	TRBV6-6	CASSHATSGGVSEQFF
TRBJ2-7	TRBV4-3	CASSPGQGTYEQYF
TRBJ2-1	TRBV6-2/TRBV6-3	CASSPRTSGGAEQFF
TRBJ2-5	TRBV6-2/TRBV6-3	CASSYLIAGDQETQYF
TRBJ1-1	TRBV6-2/TRBV6-3	CASTRTALNTEAFF
TRBJ2-5	TRBV27	CASSWGVGQETQYF
TRBJ2-3	TRBV7-8	CASSLVPDTDTQYF
TRBJ2-5	TRBV6-2/TRBV6-3	CASSYSAGGEGETQYF
TRBJ1-2	TRBV29-1	CSVEVGRNNYGYTF
TRBJ1-4	TRBV7-6	CASSPVGKENEKLFF
TRBJ2-7	TRBV7-2	CASSFRFRSGHHYEQYF